This entry is about one TCR beta chain. The data originate from a study of blood T cell repertoires in COVID-19. Trimming cost V 3 bases and J 6 bases, with 7 bases left between them. Germline lookup yields CDR1 SGHTS and CDR2 YDEGEE. CDR3 length: 12 residues. Generated by immunoSEQ multiplex PCR, the TCRdb table keeps only in-frame clones and is missing some. The table shows about 74,000 clones, with roughly 86% occurring only once. The sample taken for sequencing was peripheral blood. The receptor was isolated from a man aged 65-85 years with acute or convalescent COVID-19. This sequence joins TRBV5-8 and TRBJ1-5; D is unclear. CDR3 sequence (DNA): TGTGCCAGCAGCTATCCGGGTCAGCCCCAGCATTTT. Residues: CASSYPGQPQHF.